Sequencing of this T cell receptor beta chain was carried out in a study of blood T cell repertoires in COVID-19. Turning to the study itself: Material from acute and convalescent COVID-19 was sourced from the United States, Italy and Spain.

Original analysis: The assay estimated nucleated cells by amplifying reference gene primers. Clones were read by immunoSEQ multiplex PCR, and TCRdb kept only the in-frame ones, dropping some. D and trimming come from the DNA, and the V and J calls and clone size come from that table. Of fewer than 500,000 clones detected, approximately 90% appear once; the ten largest clones hold 0.7%. The CDR3 runs 14 residues. Per the germline V gene, CDR1 is SQVTM and CDR2 is ANQGSEA. Unmatched junction bases numbered 9, after V lost 4 bases and J lost 6 bases. The V call is TRBV29-1, the J call TRBJ2-1, with 7 bases aligning to TRBD2. The sample taken for sequencing was PBMCs or T cells enriched from blood (not recorded which). The sequence derives from a woman under 30 who had recovered from COVID-19. CDR3 loop: CSVVGGLGANEQFF. CDR3 in DNA: TGCAGCGTTGTCGGAGGACTAGGGGCCAATGAGCAGTTCTTC.